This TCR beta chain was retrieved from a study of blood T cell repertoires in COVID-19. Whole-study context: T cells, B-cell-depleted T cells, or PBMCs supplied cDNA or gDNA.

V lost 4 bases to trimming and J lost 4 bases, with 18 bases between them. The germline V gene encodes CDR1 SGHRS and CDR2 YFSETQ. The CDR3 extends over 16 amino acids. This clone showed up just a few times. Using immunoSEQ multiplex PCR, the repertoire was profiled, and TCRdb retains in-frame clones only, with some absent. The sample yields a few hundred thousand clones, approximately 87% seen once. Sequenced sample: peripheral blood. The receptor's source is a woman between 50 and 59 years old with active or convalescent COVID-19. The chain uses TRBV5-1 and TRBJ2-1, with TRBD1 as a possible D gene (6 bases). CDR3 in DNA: TGCGCCAGCAGCAGTACAGGGACCGCACAGTACAATGAGCAGTTCTTC. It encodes CASSSTGTAQYNEQFF.